The source of this TCR beta chain is a study of shared clonotypes between healthy human individuals. Per the germline V gene, CDR1 is SGHVS and CDR2 is FNYEAQ. The ends were cut back, 0 bases at V and 2 bases at J, with 14 bases in the middle. This CDR3 contains 17 residues. The method was immunoSEQ multiplex PCR; TCRdb's version includes in-frame clones alone and lacks a portion of them. This sample carries a few hundred thousand clones, about 96% of them seen once, and the ten largest clones take 0.045% to 0.07%. The origin of this receptor is a woman aged 25-40 years in good health. The sample consisted of naive CD4+ T cells sorted from blood. Described subset: CD45RA+ positively selected. The chain combines TRBV7-6 with TRBJ1-3, with D maybe TRBD1 (6 bases). The CDR3 loop is CASSLARRGATGNTIYF. For the CDR3, the DNA is TGTGCCAGCAGCTTAGCCAGACGGGGGGCGACTGGAAACACCATATATTTT.